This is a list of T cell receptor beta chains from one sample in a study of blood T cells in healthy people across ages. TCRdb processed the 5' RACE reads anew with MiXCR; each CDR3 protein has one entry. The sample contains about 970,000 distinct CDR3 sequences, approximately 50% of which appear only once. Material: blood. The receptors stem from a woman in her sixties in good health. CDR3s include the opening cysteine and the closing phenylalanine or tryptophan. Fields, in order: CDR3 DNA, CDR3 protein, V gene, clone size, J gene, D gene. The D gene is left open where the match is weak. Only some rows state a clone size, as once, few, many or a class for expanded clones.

TGTGCCAGCAGTGCTCAACTAGCGGGGGCCTACAATGAGCAGTACTTC | CASSAQLAGAYNEQYF | TRBV25-1 | - | TRBJ2-7 | TRBD2
TGCGCCAGCAGCCGATTGGGCCAAGGAGGAAAGACCCAGTACTTC | CASSRLGQGGKTQYF | TRBV4-1 | few | TRBJ2-5 | -
TGCAGCGTGTCGGGAGGAGGTCACGAGCAGTACTTC | CSVSGGGHEQYF | TRBV29-1 | few | TRBJ2-7 | TRBD2
TGCGCCAGCGGGGACAGGGGGGCGTCAGATACGCAGTATTTT | CASGDRGASDTQYF | TRBV10-1 | - | TRBJ2-3 | TRBD1
TGTGCCAGCAGCCGCCACGTTCGATCTAACACCGGGGAGCTGTTTTTT | CASSRHVRSNTGELFF | TRBV7-2 | - | TRBJ2-2 | -
TGTGCCAGCAGTGAAGACAGGCCCGATTCACCCCTCCACTTT | CASSEDRPDSPLHF | TRBV6-5 | - | TRBJ1-6 | -
TGTGCCACCAGCAGAGATAAGGGGGTCAATCAGCCCCAGCATTTT | CATSRDKGVNQPQHF | TRBV15 | - | TRBJ1-5 | -
TGTGCCAGCAGGGCTAGCGGGGGTTACAATGAGCAGTTCTTC | CASRASGGYNEQFF | TRBV3-1 | - | TRBJ2-1 | TRBD2
TGTACCAGCAGCCAAGATGGGAGCGGGAGAGGCTATGAGCAGTTCTTC | CTSSQDGSGRGYEQFF | TRBV3-1 | - | TRBJ2-1 | TRBD2
TGTGCCAGCAGCCTTAGCGGGAGTTCTGGCGAGCAGTACTTC | CASSLSGSSGEQYF | TRBV12-3/TRBV12-4 | - | TRBJ2-7 | TRBD2
TGCGCCAGCAGCTTGGTCTTCCGGGACAGGGGGCAAAAACTGTTTTTT | CASSLVFRDRGQKLFF | TRBV5-1 | once | TRBJ1-4 | TRBD1
TGTGCCAGCAAACCGGGACAGGGGGCGAGCACTGAAGCTTTCTTT | CASKPGQGASTEAFF | TRBV6-1 | - | TRBJ1-1 | TRBD1
TGTGCCAGCAGCCAAACCCCGGCGTACACAGATACGCAGTATTTT | CASSQTPAYTDTQYF | TRBV4-2 | - | TRBJ2-3 | -
TGTGCCAGCAGCTTGGAACCCGGTCCTCACTACGAGCAGTACTTC | CASSLEPGPHYEQYF | TRBV11-2 | - | TRBJ2-7 | -
TGCAGTGCTAATCTCCCGGGAGGCCCCCATTTTTACAATGAGCAGTTCTTC | CSANLPGGPHFYNEQFF | TRBV20-1 | many | TRBJ2-1 | TRBD2
TGTGCCAGCAGCACTCGACTAGCGGGAGGGAGATACCAAGAGACCCAGTACTTC | CASSTRLAGGRYQETQYF | TRBV13 | many | TRBJ2-5 | TRBD2
TGTGCCAGCGGACGAGGAGAAGCCTACGAGCAGTACTTC | CASGRGEAYEQYF | TRBV28 | few | TRBJ2-7 | -
TGTGCCAGCGCACCAACACAAGAGACCCAGTACTTC | CASAPTQETQYF | TRBV18 | - | TRBJ2-5 | -
TGTGCCATCAGTGAGTCTAATGGCTACACCTTC | CAISESNGYTF | TRBV10-3 | - | TRBJ1-2 | -
TGTGCCAGCGGGCCACCCCTAGATAACACCGGGGAGCTGTTTTTT | CASGPPLDNTGELFF | TRBV2 | once | TRBJ2-2 | -
TGCGCCAGCAGCCATTTCCTAGCGGGAGTGTCAGATACGCAGTATTTT | CASSHFLAGVSDTQYF | TRBV4-3 | - | TRBJ2-3 | TRBD2
TGCGCCAGCAGCCAGCGGGGCTTCGACTACGAGCAGTACTTC | CASSQRGFDYEQYF | TRBV4-3 | few | TRBJ2-7 | -
TGTGCCAGCAGCGTAGGGACTACCCTATCAGATACGCAGTATTTT | CASSVGTTLSDTQYF | TRBV9 | - | TRBJ2-3 | -
TGCGCCAGCAGCCAAGAAGAAGCAGATACGCAGTATTTT | CASSQEEADTQYF | TRBV4-1 | - | TRBJ2-3 | -
TGTGCCAGCAGTGTTTCAAACTACAGGGACAATGAGCAGTTCTTC | CASSVSNYRDNEQFF | TRBV6-2/TRBV6-3 | - | TRBJ2-1 | -
TGTGCCAGCAGGAGTGTCCTAGCGGGAGATCTGGTTGAGCAGTTCTTC | CASRSVLAGDLVEQFF | TRBV25-1 | - | TRBJ2-1 | TRBD2
TGTGCCAGCAGTTTCCAATCGACAGGGTCCTACGAGCAGTACTTC | CASSFQSTGSYEQYF | TRBV12-3/TRBV12-4 | few | TRBJ2-7 | TRBD1
TGTGCCAGCAGCTTAGAGGGGATTGAGCAGTACTTC | CASSLEGIEQYF | TRBV7-2 | - | TRBJ2-7 | -
TGCGCCAGCAGCTTGGATCGGCCTAAGCCGACAGATACGCAGTATTTT | CASSLDRPKPTDTQYF | TRBV5-1 | few | TRBJ2-3 | -
TGCGCCAGCAGCCGCGGGACTAAATACGAGCAGTACTTC | CASSRGTKYEQYF | TRBV4-1 | few | TRBJ2-7 | TRBD2
TGCGCCAGCAGCTTGTGGGCGGGGAGCTCCTACAATGAGCAGTTCTTC | CASSLWAGSSYNEQFF | TRBV5-1 | few | TRBJ2-1 | -
TGTGCCATCAGTGGCCTAGCGGGAGTGCTAACCACCGGGGAGCTGTTTTTT | CAISGLAGVLTTGELFF | TRBV10-3 | - | TRBJ2-2 | TRBD2
TGCAGCGCCGCCACGGGACAGGGGACCTACGAGCAGTACTTC | CSAATGQGTYEQYF | TRBV29-1 | few | TRBJ2-7 | TRBD1
TGCAGTGCTAGTTATGCGAATACCTACAATGAGCAGTTCTTC | CSASYANTYNEQFF | TRBV20-1 | - | TRBJ2-1 | -
TGTGCCAGCAGCCAAGATAGTAGGGCCGACAGCAACTATGGCTACACCTTC | CASSQDSRADSNYGYTF | TRBV4-2 | many | TRBJ1-2 | -
TGTGCCAGCAGCCAAGACACTAGTTGGTACGAGCAGTACTTC | CASSQDTSWYEQYF | TRBV14 | - | TRBJ2-7 | -
TGCGCCAGCAGCTTGGGACAGCTCTACGAGCAGTACTTC | CASSLGQLYEQYF | TRBV5-1 | many | TRBJ2-7 | -
TGCGCCAGCAGTGTTGCGGGAGGTGTCGGGGAGCTGTTTTTT | CASSVAGGVGELFF | TRBV10-1 | - | TRBJ2-2 | TRBD2
TGTGCCAGCAGCGTAGGTCTAGGCTTCAATGAGCAGTTCTTC | CASSVGLGFNEQFF | TRBV9 | - | TRBJ2-1 | -
TGTGCCAGCAGTTCAGGGGACCACGAGCAGTACTTC | CASSSGDHEQYF | TRBV6-5 | - | TRBJ2-7 | -
TGCAGCGTTGATGCAGGGAGCAATCAGCCCCAGCATTTT | CSVDAGSNQPQHF | TRBV29-1 | few | TRBJ1-5 | -
TGTGCCAGCAGCCAGAAGAGAGGACAGCCCCGGGGCTATGGCTACACCTTC | CASSQKRGQPRGYGYTF | TRBV4-2 | - | TRBJ1-2 | -
TGTGCCATCAGTGATGGACTAGTTAGGCACAATGAGCAGTTCTTC | CAISDGLVRHNEQFF | TRBV10-3 | - | TRBJ2-1 | TRBD2
TGTGCCAGCAGTGCGCACAGGAGGGAGAACCCAAGCTCCTACGAGCAGTACTTC | CASSAHRRENPSSYEQYF | TRBV28 | - | TRBJ2-7 | -
TGTGCCAGCAGTAAACCCGGGACTCTGGGTACGCAGTATTTT | CASSKPGTLGTQYF | TRBV25-1 | - | TRBJ2-3 | -